The clone carrying this TCR beta chain was seen many times. Its cognate antigen is unknown. Criteria for exclusion of patients were uncontrolled infection, other autoimmune disease, pregnancy or lactation. The study based diagnoses on clinical symptoms, serum thyroxine and TRAb, thyroid ultrasound and orbital computed tomography. This sample is part of a study of T cells in Graves' hyperthyroidism and ophthalmopathy. Whole-study findings and limits: Expanded thyroid clonotypes (above 0.001) were mostly also found in blood. Model-based prediction identified ophthalmopathy a median about 7 months prior to its onset.

This CDR3 has 15 amino acids. V was trimmed by 2 bases and J by 2 bases, leaving 13 bases between them. CDR1 and CDR2 (germline): SNHLY, FYNNEI. RNA transcripts yielded amplified TCR beta CDR3 regions. TCR CDR3 regions were first amplified by RT-PCR with HTBI primers. MiXCR, run by TCRdb on the multiplex PCR reads, gives a single entry per CDR3 protein. The sample includes nearly 600,000 distinct CDR3 sequences, 14% of them seen just once. This chain uses TRBV2 with TRBJ2-7; D is possibly TRBD2 (5 bases). The source material was blood. The receptor was derived from a woman between 18 and 29 years old with Graves' ophthalmopathy. CDR3 DNA: TGTGCCAGCAGTGAAATAAGTGAGGGTGCCTACGAGCAGTACTTC. Translation: CASSEISEGAYEQYF.